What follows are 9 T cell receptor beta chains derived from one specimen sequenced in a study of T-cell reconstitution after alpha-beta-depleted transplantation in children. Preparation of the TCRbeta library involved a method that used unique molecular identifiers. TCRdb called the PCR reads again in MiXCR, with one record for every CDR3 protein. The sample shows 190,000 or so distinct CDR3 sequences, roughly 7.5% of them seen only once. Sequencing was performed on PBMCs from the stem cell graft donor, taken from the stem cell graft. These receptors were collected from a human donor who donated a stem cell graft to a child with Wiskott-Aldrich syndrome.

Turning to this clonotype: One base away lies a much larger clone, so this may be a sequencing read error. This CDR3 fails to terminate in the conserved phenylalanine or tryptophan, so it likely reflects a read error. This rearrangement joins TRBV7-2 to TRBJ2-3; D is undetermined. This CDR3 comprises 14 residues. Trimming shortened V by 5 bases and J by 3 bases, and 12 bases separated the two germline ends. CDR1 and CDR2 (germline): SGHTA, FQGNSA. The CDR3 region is CASSPTGWTDTQYL. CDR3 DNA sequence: TGTGCCAGCAGCCCCACCGGCTGGACAGATACGCAGTATTTA.

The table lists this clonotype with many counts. The DNA for the CDR3 is TGTGCCAGCAGCTTCCCCACAGGTTTCTTGTCGGAGACCCAGTACTTC. This gives the protein CASSFPTGFLSETQYF. The chain combines TRBV7-2 with TRBJ2-5; TRBD1 is a possible D gene (5 bases). V was pared by 3 bases and J by 5 bases, with 19 bases between. Per the germline V gene, CDR1 is SGHTA and CDR2 is FQGNSA. The CDR3 is made up of 16 amino acids.

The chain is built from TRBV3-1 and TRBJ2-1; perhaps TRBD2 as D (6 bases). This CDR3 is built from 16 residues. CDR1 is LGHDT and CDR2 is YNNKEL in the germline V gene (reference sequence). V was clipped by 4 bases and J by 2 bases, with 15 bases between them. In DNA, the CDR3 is TGTGCCAGCAGCCGGGAGGACATAGGACCCTACAATGAGCAGTTCTTC. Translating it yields CASSREDIGPYNEQFF.

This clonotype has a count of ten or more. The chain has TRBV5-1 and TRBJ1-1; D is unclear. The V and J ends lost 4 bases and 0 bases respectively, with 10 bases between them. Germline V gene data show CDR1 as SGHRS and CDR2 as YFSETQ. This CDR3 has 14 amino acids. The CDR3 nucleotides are TGCGCCAGCAGCACCGACATCCTGAACACTGAAGCTTTCTTT. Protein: CASSTDILNTEAFF.

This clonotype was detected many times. CDR3 DNA: TGTGCCTCTCAAACGAGTGGCTCTTACGAGCAGTACTTC. Translated, it gives CASQTSGSYEQYF. J is TRBJ2-7 and V is TRBV6-6; D remains unclear. Germline CDR1 reads MNHNY; CDR2 reads SVGAGI (reference sequence). V shed 11 bases and J shed 4 bases, with 18 bases lying between them. This CDR3 has 13 amino acids.

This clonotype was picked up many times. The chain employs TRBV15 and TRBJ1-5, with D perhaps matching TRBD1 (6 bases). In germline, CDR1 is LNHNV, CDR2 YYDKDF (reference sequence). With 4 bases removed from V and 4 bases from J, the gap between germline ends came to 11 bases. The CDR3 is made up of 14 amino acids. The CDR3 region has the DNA TGTGCCACCAGCATTGGACAGACAAATCAGCCCCAGCATTTT. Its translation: CATSIGQTNQPQHF.

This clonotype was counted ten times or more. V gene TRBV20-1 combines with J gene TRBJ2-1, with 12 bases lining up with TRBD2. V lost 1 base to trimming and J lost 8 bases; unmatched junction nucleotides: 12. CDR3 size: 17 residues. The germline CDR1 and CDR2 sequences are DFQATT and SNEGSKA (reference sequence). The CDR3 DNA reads TGCAGTGCTAGAGTGCCTAGCGGGAGGGCCGATTGGGATGAGCAGTTCTTC. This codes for CSARVPSGRADWDEQFF.

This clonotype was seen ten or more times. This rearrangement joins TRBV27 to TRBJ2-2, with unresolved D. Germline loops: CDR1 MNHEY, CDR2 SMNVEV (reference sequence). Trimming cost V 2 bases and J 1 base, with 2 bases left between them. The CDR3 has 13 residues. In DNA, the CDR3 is TGTGCCAGCAGTTTAGAGAACACCGGGGAGCTGTTTTTT. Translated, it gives CASSLENTGELFF.

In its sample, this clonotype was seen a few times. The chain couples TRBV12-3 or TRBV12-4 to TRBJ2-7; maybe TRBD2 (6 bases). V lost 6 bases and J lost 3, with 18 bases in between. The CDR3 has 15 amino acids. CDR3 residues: CASSSPRAGNYEQYF. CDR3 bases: TGTGCCAGCAGCTCCCCCCGGGCGGGAAACTACGAGCAGTACTTC.